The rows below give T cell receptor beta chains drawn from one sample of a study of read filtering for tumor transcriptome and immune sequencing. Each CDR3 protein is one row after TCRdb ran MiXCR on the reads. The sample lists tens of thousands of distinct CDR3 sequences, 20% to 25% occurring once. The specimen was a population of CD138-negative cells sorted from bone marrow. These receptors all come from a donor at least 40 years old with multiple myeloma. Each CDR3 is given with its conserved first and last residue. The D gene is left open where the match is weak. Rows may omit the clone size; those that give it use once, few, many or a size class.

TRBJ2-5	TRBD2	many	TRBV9	TGTGCCAGCAGCTTATCCGCGGGACTAGCTGGGGAGACCCAGTACTTC	CASSLSAGLAGETQYF
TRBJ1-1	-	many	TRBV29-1	TGCAGCGTTGGGATTGGGGTGTCAAACACTGAAGCTTTCTTT	CSVGIGVSNTEAFF
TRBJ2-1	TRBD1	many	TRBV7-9	TGTGCCAGCAGCTCGACCACAGACAGGGACAATGAGCAGTTCTTC	CASSSTTDRDNEQFF
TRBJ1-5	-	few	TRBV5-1	TGCGCCAGCAGCTTGGGGGGGATGAGCAATCAGCCCCAGCATTTT	CASSLGGMSNQPQHF
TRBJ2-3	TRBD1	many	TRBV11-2	TGTGCCAGCAGCTTAGGACAGGGGCACACAGATACGCAGTATTTT	CASSLGQGHTDTQYF
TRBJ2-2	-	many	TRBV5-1	TGCGCCAGCAGCGGCGTTCGTCACACCGGGGAGCTGTTTTTT	CASSGVRHTGELFF
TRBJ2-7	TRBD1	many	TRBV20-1	TGCAGTGCTTGGACAGGGAGCGACTACGAGCAGTACTTC	CSAWTGSDYEQYF
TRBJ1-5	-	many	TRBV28	TGTGCCAGCAGTACCTCCACAGCTCAGCCCCAGCATTTT	CASSTSTAQPQHF
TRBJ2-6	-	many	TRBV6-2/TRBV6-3	TGTGCCAGCAGTTCCCCGGCGGAACCATTCTATGGGGCCAACGTCCTGACTTTC	CASSSPAEPFYGANVLTF
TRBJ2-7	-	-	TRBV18	TGTGCCAGCTCACCAGCCGGGAGCTACGAGCAGTACTTC	CASSPAGSYEQYF
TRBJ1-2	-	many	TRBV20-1	TGCAGTGCTAGAAGGGGAGGGGACACCCGGCGCTATGGCTACACCTTC	CSARRGGDTRRYGYTF
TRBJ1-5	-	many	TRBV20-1	TGCAGTGCTAGAGTACAGGGCTTAGGGAATCAGCCCCAGCATTTT	CSARVQGLGNQPQHF
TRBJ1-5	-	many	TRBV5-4	TGTGCCGGCAGCTTGGGTCAGGGAAGGAATCAGCCCCAGCATTTT	CAGSLGQGRNQPQHF
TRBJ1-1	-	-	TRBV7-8	TGTGCCAGCGCCAATAGGGTTAACACTGAAGCTTTCTTT	CASANRVNTEAFF
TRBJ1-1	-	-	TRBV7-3	TGTGCCAGCAGCCCATCGGACGACGACACTGAAGCTTCCTTT	CASSPSDDDTEASF
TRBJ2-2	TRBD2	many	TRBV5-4	TGTGCCAGCAGCCCCCGAGCGGGGGGAACCACCGGGGAGCTGTTTTTT	CASSPRAGGTTGELFF
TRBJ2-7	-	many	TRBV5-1	TGCGCCAGCAGCCCCGTAAGCTCCTACGAGCAGTACTTC	CASSPVSSYEQYF
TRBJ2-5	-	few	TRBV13	TGTGCCAGCAGCTCCGGGGGGCCCAACCAAGAGACCCAGTACTTC	CASSSGGPNQETQYF
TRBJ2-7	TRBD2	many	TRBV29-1	TGCAGCGTTGCGGCCGTCCCGGGAGGTGTTAACTTCGAGCAGTACTTC	CSVAAVPGGVNFEQYF
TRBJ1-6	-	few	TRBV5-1	TGCGCCAGCAGCTTGACAGGGCGGAATTCACCCCTCCACTTT	CASSLTGRNSPLHF
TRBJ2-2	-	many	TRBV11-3	TGTGCCAGCAGCTTGTACAGTACCGGGGAGCTGTTTTTT	CASSLYSTGELFF
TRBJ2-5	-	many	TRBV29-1	TGCAGCGTTGAGCCCTGGCAGGGGGGAAAGACCCAGTACTTC	CSVEPWQGGKTQYF
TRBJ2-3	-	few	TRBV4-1	TGCGCCAGCAGCCAAGCGGCAGGGGGACTAGTCACCGATACGCAGTATTTT	CASSQAAGGLVTDTQYF
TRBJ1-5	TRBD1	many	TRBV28	TGTGCCAGCAGTTTATCGGACAGGGGGGGGCCCCAGCATTTT	CASSLSDRGGPQHF
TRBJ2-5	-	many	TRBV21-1	TGTGCCAGCAGCAAAGTGGAGTGTTGGATGAACGGTGAGACCCAGTACTTC	CASSKVECWMNGETQYF
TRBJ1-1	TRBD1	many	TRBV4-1	TGCGCCAGCAGCCCCTCCTCCCCGACAGGGATGAACACTGAAGCTTTCTTT	CASSPSSPTGMNTEAFF
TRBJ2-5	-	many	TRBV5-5	TGTGCCAGCAGCTACTCCCCGGGGCCGGCAGAGACCCAGTACTTC	CASSYSPGPAETQYF
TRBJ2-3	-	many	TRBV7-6	TGTGCCAGCCGTCTTGAGGGTAGCGGCACAGATACGCAGTATTTT	CASRLEGSGTDTQYF
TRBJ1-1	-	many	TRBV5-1	TGCGCCAGCAGCTCGAATCCAGGGGTAAAAAACACTGAAGCTTTCTTT	CASSSNPGVKNTEAFF
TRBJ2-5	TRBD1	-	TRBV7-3	TGTGCCAGCAGCTTAGCAGGGGGCCAAAAAGAGACCCAGTACTTC	CASSLAGGQKETQYF
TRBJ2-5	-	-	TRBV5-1	TGCGCCAGCAGCTGGGGACACAAGCCAGAGGAAGAGACCCAGTACTTC	CASSWGHKPEEETQYF
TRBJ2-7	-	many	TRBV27	TGTGCCAGCAGTCCCCAGGTAAACTACGAGCAGTACTTC	CASSPQVNYEQYF
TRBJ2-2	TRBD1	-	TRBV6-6	TGTGCCAGCAGCCCCGCAGGGGGATTGAACACCGGGGAGCTGTTTTTT	CASSPAGGLNTGELFF
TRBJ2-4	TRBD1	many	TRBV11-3	TGTGCCAGCAGCTTAGGCACAGGGGGCTCTTTGGGTTCCATTCAGTACTTC	CASSLGTGGSLGSIQYF
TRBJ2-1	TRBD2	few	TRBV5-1	TGCGCCAGCAGCAACGGACGGGGGGGTGATGAGCAGTTCTTC	CASSNGRGGDEQFF
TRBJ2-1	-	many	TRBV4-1	TGCGCCAGCAGCCAAGATACAGGGAAGAATGAGCAGTTCTTC	CASSQDTGKNEQFF
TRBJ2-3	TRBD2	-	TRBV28	TGTGCCATCCCTCCCTGGGGGGGACCGCACCCAGATACGCAGTATTTT	CAIPPWGGPHPDTQYF
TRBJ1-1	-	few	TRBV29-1	TGCAGCGCACGATGGACAGCCATGACGAACACTGAAGCTTTCTTT	CSARWTAMTNTEAFF
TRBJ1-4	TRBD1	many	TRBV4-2	TGTGCCAGCAGCCAAGAGGGACAGGGAAATGAAAAACTGTTTTTT	CASSQEGQGNEKLFF
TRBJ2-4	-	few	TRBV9	TGTGCCAGCAGCGTAGACCTAGCCAAAAACATTCAGTACTTC	CASSVDLAKNIQYF